A selection of T cell receptor beta chains follows, all from one sample in a study of CD8 T cells in Susac syndrome. One entry per CDR3 protein, called by TCRdb with MiXCR from the immunoSEQ multiplex PCR reads. The sample shows about 210,000 distinct CDR3 sequences, roughly 92% of them seen only once. The sequencing input was CD4+ T cells from PBMCs. These receptors were obtained from a human donor in good health. CDR3s include the opening cysteine and the closing phenylalanine or tryptophan. A D gene is named only where the DNA matches it firmly. Size is stated for part of the rows, as once, few or many counts, or as a class when the clone is expanded.

V gene	J gene	clone size	D gene	CDR3 DNA	CDR3 protein
TRBV5-1	TRBJ2-2	once	-	TGCGCCAGCAGCTCTTCGACAGACAGCCCAAACACCGGGGAGCTGTTTTTT	CASSSSTDSPNTGELFF
TRBV14	TRBJ2-5	-	TRBD2	TGTGCCAGCAGCCAAAGACCCGGCGGGGGACCAAACCAAGAGACCCAGTACTTC	CASSQRPGGGPNQETQYF
TRBV7-9	TRBJ2-5	-	TRBD2	TGTGCCAGCAGCTCAAAGGGGACTAGCGGGCGACCTCAAGAGACCCAGTACTTC	CASSSKGTSGRPQETQYF
TRBV7-2	TRBJ1-5	-	-	TGTGCCAGCAGCTTAGGCATGGCTTCCCAGCCCCAGCATTTT	CASSLGMASQPQHF
TRBV4-2	TRBJ1-6	-	-	TGTGCCAGCAGCCAAGATTGGGGGGGGGATTCACCCCTCCACTTT	CASSQDWGGDSPLHF
TRBV7-8	TRBJ2-3	-	TRBD2	TGTGCCAGCAGCTTAGGCCCAGCGGGGATAACAGATACGCAGTATTTT	CASSLGPAGITDTQYF
TRBV5-1	TRBJ2-7	-	TRBD1	TGCGCCAGCAACAGGGGGCCCCTCCACGAGCAGTACTTC	CASNRGPLHEQYF
TRBV12-3/TRBV12-4	TRBJ1-2	-	-	TGTGCCAGCAGTTTGGGGCAGGCTGGCTACACCTTC	CASSLGQAGYTF
TRBV7-2	TRBJ2-3	-	-	TGTGCCAGCAGCCCCGGGGTGGGAAACACAGATACGCAGTATTTT	CASSPGVGNTDTQYF
TRBV6-6	TRBJ1-3	-	-	TGTGCCAGCAGTCGAGACAACAACCCTGGAAACACCATATATTTT	CASSRDNNPGNTIYF
TRBV30	TRBJ1-5	-	TRBD1	TGTGCCTGGAGTGCCGGGACAGGGCTAAATCAGCCCCAGCATTTT	CAWSAGTGLNQPQHF
TRBV6-1	TRBJ2-3	-	TRBD2	TGTGGGGTTAACGGGGGGGGCAGAACAGATACGCAGTATTTT	CGVNGGGRTDTQYF
TRBV5-1	TRBJ1-1	-	-	TGCGCCAGCAAGGGACCTCGGAACACTGAAGCTTTCTTT	CASKGPRNTEAFF
TRBV5-4	TRBJ1-5	-	-	TGTGCCAGCAGCCGGGACGGCAATCAGCCCCAGCATTTT	CASSRDGNQPQHF
TRBV7-9	TRBJ2-3	-	-	TGTGCCAGCAGCTTAGAAGGGGTGTGGACAGCCACGCAGTATTTT	CASSLEGVWTATQYF
TRBV6-5	TRBJ2-5	-	-	TGTGCCAGCAGGCCCACAGGGTTCTGGGGGGAGACCCAGTACTTC	CASRPTGFWGETQYF
TRBV5-6	TRBJ1-2	-	-	TGTGCCAGCAGCTTGGGGGCAGCGCCCCATGGCTACACCTTC	CASSLGAAPHGYTF
TRBV12-3/TRBV12-4	TRBJ1-6	-	TRBD1	TGTGCCAGCAGTTTAGACAGGGGCGCCCTTAATTCACCCCTCCACTTT	CASSLDRGALNSPLHF
TRBV7-2	TRBJ2-2	once	TRBD2	TGTGCCAGCAGCTCTCCGGGGGGTTCGGGCACCGGGGAGCTGTTTTTT	CASSSPGGSGTGELFF
TRBV7-2	TRBJ2-2	-	-	TGTGCCAGCAGCTTAATGGCGGGGAGGACCGGGGAGCTGTTTTTT	CASSLMAGRTGELFF
TRBV7-8	TRBJ1-5	once	-	TGTGCCAGCAGCTTAGATTTCCCGGGGAGTCAGCCCCAGCATTTT	CASSLDFPGSQPQHF
TRBV2	TRBJ1-1	-	-	TGTGCCAGCACTATAAGGGGGGGTACGAACACTGAAGCTTTCTTT	CASTIRGGTNTEAFF
TRBV29-1	TRBJ1-1	-	TRBD1	TGCAGCTCTCGGACAGGAGGCACTGAAGCTTTCTTT	CSSRTGGTEAFF
TRBV20-1	TRBJ2-7	-	-	TGCAGTGCTAGAGATGGGAGACAGAGATCCTACGAGCAGTACTTC	CSARDGRQRSYEQYF
TRBV4-3	TRBJ2-3	-	-	TGCGCCAGCAGCCAAGGACTAATCGCCTCGGACAGTCCGCCAGCTACAGATACGCAGTATTTT	CASSQGLIASDSPPATDTQYF
TRBV7-2	TRBJ1-1	-	-	TGTGCCAGCAGGAACAATAAGGCCGCCGCAGCTTTCTTT	CASRNNKAAAAFF
TRBV3-1	TRBJ2-5	-	-	TGTGCCAGCAGCCAAGATATTGAAGAGACCCAGTACTTC	CASSQDIEETQYF
TRBV20-1	TRBJ2-5	-	-	TGCAGTGCTGACATGGGGCGTGGGACCCAGTACTTC	CSADMGRGTQYF
TRBV19	TRBJ2-5	-	-	TGTGCCAGTAGTCCAAGGGGCCAAGAGACCCAGTACTTC	CASSPRGQETQYF
TRBV24-1	TRBJ2-3	once	-	TGTGCCACCAGTGATCCCGGACTCACAGATACGCAGTATTTT	CATSDPGLTDTQYF
TRBV5-6	TRBJ2-5	-	TRBD1	TGTGCCAGCAGCCCGGGACAGGCTGTGATCCGGGAGACCCAGTACTTC	CASSPGQAVIRETQYF
TRBV29-1	TRBJ2-3	once	-	TGCAGCGTTGAGACGGGAACAGATACGCAGTATTTT	CSVETGTDTQYF
TRBV28	TRBJ2-2	-	TRBD2	TGTGCCAGCAGTCTGACTAGCCCCGGGACCGGGGAGCTGTTTTTT	CASSLTSPGTGELFF
TRBV20-1	TRBJ2-5	-	-	TGCAGTGCTTATACAGAGCCCTTTCGGGAGACCCAGTACTTC	CSAYTEPFRETQYF
TRBV5-1	TRBJ1-1	-	-	TGCGCCAGCAGTAAAGAGACGAACACTGAAGCTTTCTTT	CASSKETNTEAFF
TRBV3-1	TRBJ1-2	-	TRBD1	TGTGCCAGCAGCCCACGACAGGGGGTGGTTGGCTACACCTTC	CASSPRQGVVGYTF
TRBV15	TRBJ2-2	-	-	TGTGCCACCAGCAGCGGGCGGCTTCGCACCGGGGAGCTGTTTTTT	CATSSGRLRTGELFF
TRBV7-2	TRBJ1-2	-	-	TGTGCCAGCAGCCCAGGCCCTACGTACTATGGCTACACCTTC	CASSPGPTYYGYTF
TRBV30	TRBJ2-1	-	-	TGTGCCTGGATCGGTAGCGAAACCTACAATGAGCAGTTCTTC	CAWIGSETYNEQFF
TRBV6-6	TRBJ1-5	-	TRBD1	TGTGCCAGCAGTTTCACAGGGGGCGATGGCAATCAGCCCCAGCATTTT	CASSFTGGDGNQPQHF
TRBV28	TRBJ2-5	-	-	TGTGCCAGCAGTTCCGCCCGGGGCCAGGAGACCCAGTACTTC	CASSSARGQETQYF
TRBV3-1	TRBJ1-1	-	-	TGTGCCAGCAGCCACCGCGGGGACACTGAAGCTTTCTTT	CASSHRGDTEAFF
TRBV20-1	TRBJ2-3	-	TRBD2	TGCAGTGCTAGAGATGCTAGCGGGGGGGTTGATACGCAGTATTTT	CSARDASGGVDTQYF
TRBV29-1	TRBJ2-2	-	TRBD2	TGCAGCGTTGATGCCCCTAGCGGGGGAGCCGGGGAGCTGTTTTTT	CSVDAPSGGAGELFF
TRBV27	TRBJ1-6	-	TRBD1	TGTGCCAGCCTTCTCCGACAGGGGAATAATTCACCCCTCCACTTT	CASLLRQGNNSPLHF
TRBV5-1	TRBJ1-2	-	-	TGCGCCAGCACCTCTCCGGGAACTTATGGCTACACCTTC	CASTSPGTYGYTF
TRBV4-1	TRBJ1-1	-	-	TGCGCCAGCAGCCACCACCCGGGCCGGGGACGTGACACTGAAGCTTTCTTT	CASSHHPGRGRDTEAFF
TRBV28	TRBJ2-1	-	-	TGTGCCAGCAGGCCCAGGTACAATGAGCAGTTCTTC	CASRPRYNEQFF